Below, 23 T cell receptor beta chains from the same sample are listed, as sequenced in a study of blood T cell repertoires in COVID-19. The repertoire was sequenced with immunoSEQ multiplex PCR; TCRdb's copy has only in-frame clones and lacks some. The top ten clones hold about 9.4% of a sample with some 200,000 clones, about 85% of them seen once. Sequenced input: peripheral blood. The receptors come from a woman over 75 with acute or convalescent COVID-19.

The gene calls are TRBV7-3 and TRBJ2-1, with 7 nucleotides matching TRBD2. The germline gives CDR1 SGHTA, CDR2 FQGTGA. The length of the CDR3 is 12 residues. V trimming: 1 base; J trimming: 14 bases; junction bases outside the gene matches: 5. In nucleotides, the CDR3 is TGTGCCAGCAGCTTAAGTGGCGGGAGAAAGTTCTTC. Translating gives CASSLSGGRKFF.

The rearrangement uses TRBV3-1 (or the pseudogene TRBV3-2) and TRBJ2-1, with a weak D call TRBD1 (5 bases). This CDR3 contains 16 residues. Looked up from germline, CDR1 is LGHDT and CDR2 is YNNKEL (reference sequence). V lost 8 bases and J 10 bases, leaving 27 bases between the germline ends. CDR3 in amino acids: CASGSFLGVRVGEQFF. The CDR3 bases are TGTGCCAGCGGATCCTTCCTTGGGGTCAGGGTAGGAGAGCAGTTCTTC.

The genes are TRBV11-2 and TRBJ2-1, with D maybe TRBD1 (5 bases). Germline V gene sequence: CDR1 SGHAT, CDR2 FQNNGV. The germline V and J ends were trimmed by 0 bases and 5 bases, with 5 bases remaining between them. This CDR3 has 13 amino acids. CDR3 amino acids: CASSLDRDNEQFF. The CDR3 region has the DNA TGTGCCAGCAGCTTAGACAGGGACAATGAGCAGTTCTTC.

In its sample, this clone was seen many times. CDR3 protein: CASGRQVVENTEAFF. The CDR3, as DNA: TGTGCTAGTGGTCGACAGGTGGTCGAGAACACTGAAGCTTTCTTT. The chain couples TRBV12-5 to TRBJ1-1; perhaps TRBD1 as D (6 bases). CDR3 size: 15 residues. Germline-derived CDR1 and CDR2 are LGHNT and FRNRAP. The V and J ends lost 5 bases and 1 base respectively, with 14 bases between them.

V usage is TRBV6-5 and J usage is TRBJ1-2; D is possibly TRBD1 (6 bases). There are 13 residues in the CDR3. V was clipped by 4 bases and J by 8 bases, with 14 bases between them. CDR1 and CDR2 from the germline V gene are MNHEY and SVGAGI. The CDR3 region has the DNA TGTGCCAGCAGTTTCCAGGGGAACAGGGGCTACACCTTC. It encodes CASSFQGNRGYTF.

This chain uses TRBV5-4 with TRBJ1-1; TRBD1 is a possible D gene (5 bases). Germline V lookup: CDR1 SGHNT, CDR2 YYREEE (reference sequence). This CDR3 is 15 amino acids long. Deletions cut 2 bases from V and 4 bases from J, with 15 bases between. The CDR3 nucleotides read TGTGCCAGCAGCTTAATGGGGGGGACTGGCACTGAAGCTTTCTTT. Its translation: CASSLMGGTGTEAFF.

The chain employs TRBV7-2 and TRBJ2-5; 7 nucleotides match TRBD2. V trimming: 5 bases; J trimming: 1 base; junction bases outside the gene matches: 10. CDR1 and CDR2 (germline): SGHTA, FQGNSA. The CDR3 has 16 residues. CDR3 nucleotides: TGTGCCAGCAGCCTCACCCCAGGGAGGGCCCAAGAGACCCAGTACTTC. Protein product: CASSLTPGRAQETQYF. Together with reference TRBV7-2 and TRBJ2-5, the CDR3 gives the full variable domain: GAGVSQSPSNKVTEKGKDVELRCDPISGHTALYWYRQSLGQGLEFLIYFQGNSAPDKSGLPSDRFSAERTGGSVSTLTIQRTQQEDSAVYLCASSLTPGRAQETQYFGPGTRLLVL.

This chain links TRBV11-2 with TRBJ1-2; D gene unclear. The CDR3 consists of 14 residues. CDR1 and CDR2 (germline): SGHAT, FQNNGV. Trimming shortened V by 3 bases and J by 4 bases, and 12 bases separated the two germline ends. The CDR3 spells CASSLGRNGYGYTF. The DNA for the CDR3 is TGTGCCAGCAGCTTGGGCAGAAACGGCTATGGCTACACCTTC.

The chain combines TRBV19 with TRBJ2-2, with 8 bases lining up with TRBD1. CDR3 length: 15 amino acids. Trimming at V came to 7 bases and at J to 1 base, leaving 5 bases not matched to a gene. Germline lookup yields CDR1 LNHDA and CDR2 SQIVND (reference sequence). CDR3 sequence: CASNTGTGNTGELFF. CDR3 nucleotide sequence: TGTGCCAGTAACACCGGGACAGGGAACACCGGGGAGCTGTTTTTT.

This clone was counted once. V is TRBV5-1 and J is TRBJ1-3; 9 bases fit TRBD1. The V gene end was trimmed by 2 bases and the J gene end by 0 bases; junction bases not matched to a gene: 6. Germline V lookup: CDR1 SGHRS, CDR2 YFSETQ. This CDR3 spans 17 amino acids. CDR3: CASSFTGGAGSGNTIYF. The CDR3, as DNA: TGCGCCAGCAGCTTTACAGGGGGCGCGGGCTCTGGAAACACCATATATTTT. Looking up the rest from reference TRBV5-1 and TRBJ1-3 gives the full variable domain: KAGVTQTPRYLIKTRGQQVTLSCSPISGHRSVSWYQQTPGQGLQFLFEYFSETQRNKGNFPGRFSGRQFSNSRSEMNVSTLELGDSALYLCASSFTGGAGSGNTIYFGEGSWLTVV.

This chain uses TRBV27 with TRBJ2-7; D not resolved. V gave up 6 bases and J gave up 3 bases, with 18 bases separating them. The CDR3 is 15 amino acids. Germline V gives CDR1 MNHEY, CDR2 SMNVEV (reference sequence). This CDR3 reads CASSRTVSSFYEQYF. The CDR3 nucleotides are TGTGCCAGCAGCCGTACAGTGAGCTCTTTCTACGAGCAGTACTTC.

The chain has TRBV6-5 and TRBJ2-5; 8 bases fit TRBD2. The CDR3 consists of 16 residues. With V trimmed by 0 bases and J by 5 bases, 8 bases remained unmatched. Germline CDR1 MNHEY, CDR2 SVGAGI. CDR3 DNA: TGTGCCAGCAGTTACTCAGCCCCTCGGGGGGGGGAGACCCAGTACTTC. It encodes CASSYSAPRGGETQYF.

The genes are TRBV15 and TRBJ1-4; D unresolved. The CDR3 is 13 residues long. Trimming left V 0 bases short and J 11 bases short, with 10 bases between. Looked up from germline, CDR1 is LNHNV and CDR2 is YYDKDF (reference sequence). The CDR3 DNA sequence: TGTGCCACCAGCAGAGATATGAGGGAGAAACTGTTTTTT. Translating gives CATSRDMREKLFF.

The V call is TRBV3-1 (or the pseudogene TRBV3-2), the J call TRBJ1-4, with 7 bases that match TRBD1. V trimming: 0 bases; J trimming: 4 bases; junction bases outside the gene matches: 8. This CDR3 spans 17 amino acids. CDR1 is LGHDT and CDR2 is YNNKEL in the germline V gene (reference sequence). CDR3 coding DNA: TGTGCCAGCAGCCAAGAAAGAGGGGGCGCATATAATGAAAAACTGTTTTTT. Its translation: CASSQERGGAYNEKLFF.

The genes are TRBV6-5 and TRBJ2-3; maybe TRBD2 (5 bases). The CDR3 consists of 11 residues. Germline V gene lookup returns CDR1 MNHEY and CDR2 SVGAGI. The V end lost 7 bases, the J end lost 6 bases, and 8 bases lay between the germline ends. CDR3 in amino acids: CASIRGDTQYF. In nucleotides, the CDR3 is TGTGCCAGCATTCGCGGGGATACGCAGTATTTT.

The chain uses TRBV11-3 and TRBJ2-2, with 8 bases aligning to TRBD2. Per germline, CDR1 SGHNT and CDR2 YENEEA. The CDR3 runs to 14 residues. V lost 4 bases and J lost 5; bases outside the gene matches: 3. DNA for the CDR3: TGTGCCAGCAGCTCCCGGGGGGGGACCGGGGAGCTGTTTTTT. Translated: CASSSRGGTGELFF. The full variable domain, completed using reference TRBV11-3 and TRBJ2-2, is EAGVVQSPRYKIIEKKQPVAFWCNPISGHNTLYWYLQNLGQGPELLIRYENEEAVDDSQLPKDRFSAERLKGVDSTLKIQPAELGDSAVYLCASSSRGGTGELFFGEGSRLTVL.

The chain combines TRBV24-1 with TRBJ2-5, with TRBD2 identical over 9 bases. This CDR3 comprises 15 residues. V lost 5 bases and J lost 5; bases outside the gene matches: 8. Germline V gene lookup returns CDR1 KGHDR and CDR2 SFDVKD. The CDR3 region has the DNA TGTGCCACCAGTGCTGGCGGGGGGGCGGAGGAGACCCAGTACTTC. Its protein is CATSAGGGAEETQYF.

The chain joins TRBV5-1 to TRBJ2-1, with D maybe TRBD2 (5 bases). CDR3 length equals 14 residues. V was pared by 7 bases and J by 5 bases, with 16 bases between. Germline V gene lookup returns CDR1 SGHRS and CDR2 YFSETQ. In DNA form, the CDR3 reads TGCGCCAGCGGTTCCGGAGGCCAAAACAATGAGCAGTTCTTC. Encoded protein: CASGSGGQNNEQFF.

V and J are TRBV18 and TRBJ2-3, with 7 nucleotides matching TRBD1. CDR1 is KGHSH, CDR2 LQKENI, per germline. J was trimmed by 6 bases and V by 3 bases; bases with no gene match: 9. The CDR3 is 15 residues long. CDR3 amino acids: CASSPPGQPGDTQYF. CDR3 sequence (DNA): TGTGCCAGCTCACCTCCGGGACAGCCTGGGGATACGCAGTATTTT.

In this sample, this clone turned up a few times. The V gene is TRBV5-4, the J gene TRBJ1-4; 9 bases map to TRBD1. Germline V gene lookup returns CDR1 SGHNT and CDR2 YYREEE (reference sequence). The CDR3 sequence is 15 residues long. The ends lost 5 bases at V and 6 bases at J; junction bases unmatched: 8. Written as DNA, the CDR3 is TGTGCCAGCAGACCGGGACAGGGCGCGGATGAAAAACTGTTTTTT. Its protein is CASRPGQGADEKLFF.

This clone was counted a few times. The chain has TRBV18 and TRBJ1-2, with 9 nucleotides matching TRBD1. Germline CDR1 is KGHSH and CDR2 is LQKENI. CDR3 size: 13 residues. Germline trimming cut 3 bases from V and 5 bases from J; bases unmatched to any gene: 1. This chain's CDR3 is CASSPGQGYGYTF. For the CDR3, the DNA is TGTGCCAGCTCACCGGGACAGGGATATGGCTACACCTTC.

In its sample, this clone was seen once. The chain uses TRBV7-8 and TRBJ1-1, with 8 bases identical to TRBD1. The ends lost 0 bases at V and 7 bases at J; junction bases unmatched: 4. Germline V gene data show CDR1 as SGHVS and CDR2 as FQNEAQ. CDR3 length: 14 amino acids. The CDR3 sequence: CASSLAGRGLEAFF. CDR3 in DNA: TGTGCCAGCAGCTTAGCCGGCAGGGGGCTTGAAGCTTTCTTT.

Written as DNA, the CDR3 is TGCGCCAGCTGGGAGGGGGGGCTCAGCACTGAAGCTTTCTTT. Translation: CASWEGGLSTEAFF. The chain is built from TRBV5-1 and TRBJ1-1; TRBD1 is a possible D gene (6 bases). The CDR3 runs to 14 residues. Per germline, CDR1 SGHRS and CDR2 YFSETQ. Between the trimmed V and J ends, which lost 7 bases and 4 bases, there was a span of 17 bases.